A single sample is the source of the 4 T cell receptor beta chains below, sequenced in a study of cytomegalovirus exposure and HLA in healthy donors. Primers: 60 Vbeta forward and 13 Jbeta reverse. Repertoires were generated with immunoSEQ multiplex PCR, while TCRdb's copy carries only in-frame clones and drops some. The sample includes around 67,000 clones, 74% of them seen just once. Sequenced input: PBMCs. The receptors stem from a woman aged 30 to 39 in good health and CMV-seropositive.

This clone has just a few counts. The chain uses TRBV4-1 and TRBJ1-2; D gene uncertain. Germline CDR1 is MGHRA and CDR2 is YSYEKL. V lost 4 bases and J lost 7, with 13 bases in between. The CDR3 totals 13 residues. As DNA, the CDR3 is TGCGCCAGCAGCCCTCCAGGCTCGGCTGGCTACACCTTC. Translated, it gives CASSPPGSAGYTF.

The chain joins TRBV28 to TRBJ2-2; 8 nucleotides line up with TRBD1. The germline V gene has CDR1 MDHEN and CDR2 SYDVKM. The ends lost 7 bases at V and 7 bases at J; junction bases unmatched: 8. This CDR3 is 14 amino acids long. The CDR3, as DNA: TGTGCCAGCAACCTCAGGGGGCAGGGCGGGGAGCTGTTTTTT. It translates to CASNLRGQGGELFF.

The J gene is TRBJ2-1, the V gene TRBV11-3; D unresolved. Trimming took off 4 bases at V and 0 bases at J, with 10 bases between the two ends. The CDR3 extends over 15 amino acids. Germline-derived CDR1 and CDR2 are SGHNT and YENEEA. As DNA, the CDR3 is TGTGCCAGCAGCTCTAATAGCCACTCCTACAATGAGCAGTTCTTC. Translated, it gives CASSSNSHSYNEQFF.

The rearrangement uses TRBV6-5 and TRBJ2-7, with 10 bases fitting TRBD2. The length of the CDR3 is 14 residues. Germline lookup yields CDR1 MNHEY and CDR2 SVGAGI. J lost 5 bases, V lost 5 bases, and 6 bases had no gene match. DNA for the CDR3: TGTGCCAGCAGTCTAGCGGGAGCAAGGAACGAGCAGTACTTC. The encoded protein is CASSLAGARNEQYF.